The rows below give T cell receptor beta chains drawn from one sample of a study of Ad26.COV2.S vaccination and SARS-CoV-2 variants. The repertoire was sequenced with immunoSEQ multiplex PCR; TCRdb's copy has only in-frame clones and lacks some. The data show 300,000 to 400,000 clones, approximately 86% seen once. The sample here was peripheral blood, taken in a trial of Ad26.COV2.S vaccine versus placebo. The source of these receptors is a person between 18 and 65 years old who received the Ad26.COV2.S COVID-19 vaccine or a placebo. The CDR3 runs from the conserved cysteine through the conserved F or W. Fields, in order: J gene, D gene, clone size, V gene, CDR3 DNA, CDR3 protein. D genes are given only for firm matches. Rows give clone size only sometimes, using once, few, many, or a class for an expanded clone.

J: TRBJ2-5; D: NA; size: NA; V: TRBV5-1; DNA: TGCGCCAGCAGCTTGGGAGGGGGAGTTGAAGAGACCCAGTACTTC; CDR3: CASSLGGGVEETQYF
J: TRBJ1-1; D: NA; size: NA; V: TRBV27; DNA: TGTGCCAGCAGTTTATCAGGCCAGATATCCACTGAAGCTTTCTTT; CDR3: CASSLSGQISTEAFF
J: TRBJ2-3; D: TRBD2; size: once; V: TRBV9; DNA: TGTGCCAGCAGCGTAGGGACTAGCGGGGGCACAGATACGCAGTATTTT; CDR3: CASSVGTSGGTDTQYF
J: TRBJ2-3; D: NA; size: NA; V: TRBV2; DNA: TGTGCCAGCAGTGAAGCGGGAACTAGCCTGGAGGGACTGTATTTT; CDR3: CASSEAGTSLEGLYF
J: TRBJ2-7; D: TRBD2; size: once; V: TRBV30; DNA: TGTGCCTGGAGTGGGGGACTAGCGGGAGTTGAGCAGTACTTC; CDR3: CAWSGGLAGVEQYF
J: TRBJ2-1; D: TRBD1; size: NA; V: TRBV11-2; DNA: TGTGCCAGCAGCTCGGGGGACAGGGGGCTTAATGAGCAGTTCTTC; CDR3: CASSSGDRGLNEQFF
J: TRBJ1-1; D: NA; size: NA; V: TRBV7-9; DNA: TGTGCCAGCAGCCCTGGGACTGAAGCTTTCTTT; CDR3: CASSPGTEAFF
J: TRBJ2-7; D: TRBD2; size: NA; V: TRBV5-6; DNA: TGTGCCAGCAGCTCGGGTAGCGGGATTTACGAGCAGTACTTC; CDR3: CASSSGSGIYEQYF
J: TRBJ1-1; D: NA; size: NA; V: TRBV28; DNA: TGTGCCAGCAACGACCGGAGTTGGGACACTGAAGCTTTCTTT; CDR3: CASNDRSWDTEAFF
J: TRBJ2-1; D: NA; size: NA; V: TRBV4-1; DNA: TGCGCCAGCAGCCCATCAGTGACGAGGGACAATGAGCAGTTCTTC; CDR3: CASSPSVTRDNEQFF
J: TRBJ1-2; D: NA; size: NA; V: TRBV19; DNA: TGTGCCAGTAGCTTATCCCTTAACTATGGCTACACCTTC; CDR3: CASSLSLNYGYTF
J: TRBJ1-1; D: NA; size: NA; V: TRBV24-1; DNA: TGTGCCACCAGGGCCGCAGGGGATGTTGAAGCTTTCTTT; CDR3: CATRAAGDVEAFF
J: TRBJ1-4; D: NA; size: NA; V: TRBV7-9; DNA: TGTGCCAGCAGCTTAAGCGGGTACAGAGAGAATGAAAAACTGTTTTTT; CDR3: CASSLSGYRENEKLFF
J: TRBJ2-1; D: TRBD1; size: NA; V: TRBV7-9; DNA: TGTGCCGGGCGGACAGGGGGCAATGAGCAGTTCTTC; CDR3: CAGRTGGNEQFF
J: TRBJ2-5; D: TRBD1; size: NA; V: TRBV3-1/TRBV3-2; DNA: TGTGCCAGCAGCCACTCGGGACAGGGACACCAACAAGAGACCCAGTACTTC; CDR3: CASSHSGQGHQQETQYF
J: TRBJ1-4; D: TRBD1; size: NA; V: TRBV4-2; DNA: TGTGCCAGCAGCCAAGATCCGGACAGGGGTGAAAAACTGTTTTTT; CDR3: CASSQDPDRGEKLFF
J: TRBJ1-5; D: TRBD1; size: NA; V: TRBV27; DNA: TGTGCCAGCAGTTTAGGACAGGGGAGCAATCAGCCCCAGCATTTT; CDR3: CASSLGQGSNQPQHF
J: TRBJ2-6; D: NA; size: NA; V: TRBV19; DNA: TGTGCCAGTAGTATAATGTCCTCTGGGGCCAACGTCCTGACTTTC; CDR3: CASSIMSSGANVLTF
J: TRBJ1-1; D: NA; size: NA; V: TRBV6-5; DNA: TGTGCCAGCAGTTCCCAACAGGGTTCCTTCACTGAAGCTTTCTTT; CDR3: CASSSQQGSFTEAFF
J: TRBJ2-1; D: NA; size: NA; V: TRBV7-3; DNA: TGTGCCAGCAGCCCCCGTGGTTACCGGGACTCGTCTAGAAGTAATGAGCAGTTCTTC; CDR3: CASSPRGYRDSSRSNEQFF
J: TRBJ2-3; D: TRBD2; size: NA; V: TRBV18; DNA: TGTGCCAGCTCACCACCGGGACTAGCGGTTAGCACAGATACGCAGTATTTT; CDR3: CASSPPGLAVSTDTQYF
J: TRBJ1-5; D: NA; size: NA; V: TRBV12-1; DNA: TGTGCCAGCAGCTTAAGGACGAATCAGCCCCAGCATTTT; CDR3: CASSLRTNQPQHF
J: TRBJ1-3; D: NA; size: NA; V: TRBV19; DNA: TGTGCCAGTAGTAATTGGCCCTCTGGAAACACCATATATTTT; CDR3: CASSNWPSGNTIYF
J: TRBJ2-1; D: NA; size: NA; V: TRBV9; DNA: TGTGCCAGCAGCCTCTTAAGCGGGTCGGCCTACAATGAGCAGTTCTTC; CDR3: CASSLLSGSAYNEQFF
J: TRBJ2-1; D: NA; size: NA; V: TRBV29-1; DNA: TGCAGTGCCGACGAAAGCTCCTACAATGAGCAGTTCTTC; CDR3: CSADESSYNEQFF
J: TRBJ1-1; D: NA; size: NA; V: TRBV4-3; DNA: TGCGCCAGCAGCCGCACGACGGGGCACGGGAACACTGAAGCTTTCTTT; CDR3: CASSRTTGHGNTEAFF
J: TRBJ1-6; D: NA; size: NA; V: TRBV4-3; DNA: TGCGCCAGCAGCCAAGAGGGAGGGTTCTATTCACCCCTCCACTTT; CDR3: CASSQEGGFYSPLHF
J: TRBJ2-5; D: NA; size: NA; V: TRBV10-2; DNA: TGCGCCAGCAGTTCCGGGACTGGGAGCCTAGGGACCCAGTACTTC; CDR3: CASSSGTGSLGTQYF
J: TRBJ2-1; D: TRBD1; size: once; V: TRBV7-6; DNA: TGTGCCAGCAGCTCCTCCTCACAGGGGGGCGATGAGCAGTTCTTC; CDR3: CASSSSSQGGDEQFF
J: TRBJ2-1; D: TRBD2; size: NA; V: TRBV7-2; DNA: TGTGCCAGCACCTACGGGGCGGGGGGACGCTACAATGAGCAGTTCTTC; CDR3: CASTYGAGGRYNEQFF
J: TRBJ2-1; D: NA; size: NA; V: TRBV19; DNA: TGTGCCAGTACCACCGGGACTGCCTCCTACAATGAGCAGTTCTTC; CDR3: CASTTGTASYNEQFF
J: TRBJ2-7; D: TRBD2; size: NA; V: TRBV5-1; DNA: TGCGCCAGCAGCTTGGCCGGGACTAGCGGGAGCCGTTTCGACGAGCAGTACTTC; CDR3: CASSLAGTSGSRFDEQYF
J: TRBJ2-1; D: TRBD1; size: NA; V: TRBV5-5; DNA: TGTGCCAGCAGCTTGCCGACGGGTTACGGGACAGACAATGAGCAGTTCTTC; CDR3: CASSLPTGYGTDNEQFF
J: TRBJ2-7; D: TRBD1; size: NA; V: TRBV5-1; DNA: TGCGCCAGCAGCTCGGGACAGGGTGGGAACGAGCAGTACTTC; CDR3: CASSSGQGGNEQYF
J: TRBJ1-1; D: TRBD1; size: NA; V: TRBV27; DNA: TGTGCCAGCAGTTGGGACAGGGCCACTGAAGCTTTCTTT; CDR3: CASSWDRATEAFF
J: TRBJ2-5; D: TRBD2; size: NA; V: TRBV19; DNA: TGTGCCAGTAGTACATCAGCGGGGGAAGAGACCCAGTACTTC; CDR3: CASSTSAGEETQYF
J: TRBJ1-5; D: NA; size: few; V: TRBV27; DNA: TGTGCCAGCAGTTTGGCGGGGAGGGACAATCAGCCCCAGCATTTT; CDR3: CASSLAGRDNQPQHF
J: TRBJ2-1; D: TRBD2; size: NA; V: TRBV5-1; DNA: TGCGCCAGCAGCCCATTCGGACTAGCGGGAGAGGTAAGCTACAATGAGCAGTTCTTC; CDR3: CASSPFGLAGEVSYNEQFF
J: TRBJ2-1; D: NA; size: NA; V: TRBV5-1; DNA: TGCGCCAGCAGCTTGGCAAACAATGAGCAGTTCTTC; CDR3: CASSLANNEQFF
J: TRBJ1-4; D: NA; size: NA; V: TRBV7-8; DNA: TGTGCCAGCAGCTTAGTTGGGGGGGAAGTAGTAGAAAAACTGTTTTTT; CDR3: CASSLVGGEVVEKLFF
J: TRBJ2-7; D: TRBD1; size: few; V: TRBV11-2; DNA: TGTGCCAGCAGCTTAGTGTTACAGGGGGCCGAGCAGTACTTC; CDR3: CASSLVLQGAEQYF
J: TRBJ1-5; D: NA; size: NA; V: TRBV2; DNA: TGTGCCAGTCAACTCGGCGGACAGAGCAATCAGCCCCAGCATTTT; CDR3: CASQLGGQSNQPQHF
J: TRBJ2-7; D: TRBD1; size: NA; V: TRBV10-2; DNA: TGCGCCAGCAGTGGTTGGGACAGGGGGCAGCACGAGCAGTACTTC; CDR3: CASSGWDRGQHEQYF
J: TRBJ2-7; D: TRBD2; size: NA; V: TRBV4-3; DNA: TGCGCCAGCAGCCAAGATAGGGCGGGAGTTTACGAGCAGTACTTC; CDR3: CASSQDRAGVYEQYF
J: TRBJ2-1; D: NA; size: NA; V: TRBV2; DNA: TGTGCCAGCACCCTGGACAGATCCTACAATGAGCAGTTCTTC; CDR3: CASTLDRSYNEQFF
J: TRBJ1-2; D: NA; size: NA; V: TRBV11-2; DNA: TGTGCCAGCAGCTTAGCCGGTGGCAGGGTCGATGGCTACACCTTC; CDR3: CASSLAGGRVDGYTF
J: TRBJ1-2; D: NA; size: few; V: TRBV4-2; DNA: TGTGCCAGCAGCCAAGAAGTTAGGGGGAGCTATGGCTACACCTTC; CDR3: CASSQEVRGSYGYTF
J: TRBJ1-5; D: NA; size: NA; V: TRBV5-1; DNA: TGCGCCAGCAGCTTGGACAGCCCCAATCAGCCCCAGCATTTT; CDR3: CASSLDSPNQPQHF
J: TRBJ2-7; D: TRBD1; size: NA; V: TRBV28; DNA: TGTGCCAGCAGCCCCCCGCGGGACAGGATCACCTACGAGCAGTACTTC; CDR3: CASSPPRDRITYEQYF
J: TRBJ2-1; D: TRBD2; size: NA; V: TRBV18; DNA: TGTGCCAGCTCACCACGGCGGGAGTCGAACAATGAGCAGTTCTTC; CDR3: CASSPRRESNNEQFF
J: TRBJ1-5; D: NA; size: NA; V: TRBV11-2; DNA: TGTGCCAGCAGCTTAGGCAATCAGCCCCAGCATTTT; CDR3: CASSLGNQPQHF
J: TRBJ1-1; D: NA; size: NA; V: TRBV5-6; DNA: TGTGCCAGCAGCTTGGCCGGGGGGAACACTGAAGCTTTCTTT; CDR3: CASSLAGGNTEAFF
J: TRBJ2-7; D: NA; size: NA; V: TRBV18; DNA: TGTGCCAGCTCACCCCAGGAGGGTGTCGGTTCCCTCGGCGAGCAGTACTTC; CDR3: CASSPQEGVGSLGEQYF
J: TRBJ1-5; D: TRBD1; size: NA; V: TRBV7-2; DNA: TGTGCCAGCAGCCCAAGCGGAACAGGGGGTCAGCCCCAGCATTTT; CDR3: CASSPSGTGGQPQHF